The entry that follows covers one T cell receptor beta chain sequence. The ends lost 6 bases at V and 2 bases at J; junction bases unmatched: 6. The CDR3 consists of 15 residues. Per the germline V gene, CDR1 is MNHNS and CDR2 is SASEGT. Produced via immunoSEQ multiplex PCR; TCRdb's table is partial and in-frame only. The table has 78,000 or so clones, 70% to 90% seen once. These data are taken from a study of technical replicates of blood from a few donors. The chain couples TRBV6-1 to TRBJ2-3, with 9 bases that match TRBD2. Source material: T cells isolated from PBMCs. The receptor's source is a human donor in good health. The CDR3 region is CASRATSGFTDTQYF. The CDR3 DNA reads TGTGCCAGCAGGGCGACTAGCGGATTCACAGATACGCAGTATTTT.